This T cell receptor beta chain was profiled in a study of a mutant IDH1 vaccine in newly diagnosed glioma. Profiled with immunoSEQ multiplex PCR; TCRdb holds only in-frame clones, not every one. The sample shows about 26,000 clones, over 80% of them seen only once. The time point was: week 35, safety follow-up. Doses comprised 300 ug of mutant IDH1 20-mer peptide each, plus topical imiquimod. This clone appeared a few times. Its specificity is unknown. Germline V gene data show CDR1 as GTSNPN and CDR2 as SVGIG (reference sequence). The V and J ends lost 0 bases and 5 bases respectively, with 13 bases between them. The CDR3 is 14 amino acids.

Sequencing was performed on PBMCs, taken from a glioma patient whose treatment included an IDH1 peptide vaccine. This clonotype was obtained from a man in his thirties or forties with glioma. The rearrangement uses TRBV30 and TRBJ2-5; D gene ambiguous. The CDR3 DNA follows: TGTGCCTGGAGTGTAGGCGTAGGTTCTGAGACCCAGTACTTC. Translation: CAWSVGVGSETQYF.